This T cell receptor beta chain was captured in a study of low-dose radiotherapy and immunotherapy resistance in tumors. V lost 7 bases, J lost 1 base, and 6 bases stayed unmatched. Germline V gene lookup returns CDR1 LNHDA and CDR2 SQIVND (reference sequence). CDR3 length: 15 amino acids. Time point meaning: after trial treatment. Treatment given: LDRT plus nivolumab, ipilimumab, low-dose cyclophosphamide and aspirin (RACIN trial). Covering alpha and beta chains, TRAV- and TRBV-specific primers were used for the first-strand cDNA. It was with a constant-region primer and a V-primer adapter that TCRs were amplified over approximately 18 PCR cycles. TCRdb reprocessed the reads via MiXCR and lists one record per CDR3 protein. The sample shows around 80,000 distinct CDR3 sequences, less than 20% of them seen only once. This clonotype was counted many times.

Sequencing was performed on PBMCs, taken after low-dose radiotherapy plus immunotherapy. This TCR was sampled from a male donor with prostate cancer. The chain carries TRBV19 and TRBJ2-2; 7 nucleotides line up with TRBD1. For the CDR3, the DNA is TGTGCCAGTACCCCGGGACAGTGGAACACCGGGGAGCTGTTTTTT. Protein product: CASTPGQWNTGELFF.